Sequencing of this TCR beta chain was carried out in a study of OX40 agonist ivuxolimab in advanced cancers. On this clone itself: Antigen: not known.

Study-level results: Which antigen the expanded peripheral T cells recognized is unknown.

With 5 bases removed from V and 5 bases from J, the gap between germline ends came to 18 bases. CDR1 MRHNA and CDR2 SNTAGT come from the germline V gene. The CDR3 is 15 residues long. Autoimmune disease history or systemic immunosuppression disqualified patients. Repertoires were generated with immunoSEQ multiplex PCR, while TCRdb's copy carries only in-frame clones and drops some. The profile shows fewer than 45,000 clones, 80% to 85% of them singletons. The sequencing used CD4+ or CD8+ T cells sorted from blood, collected in a trial of the OX40 agonist ivuxolimab. The chain links TRBV6-4 to TRBJ1-2; no clear D. The receptor was derived from an adult with an advanced solid tumor such as melanoma, head and neck, liver or kidney cancer. CDR3 DNA: TGTGCCAGCAGTCGTGACCCCGGGTCCTCTTATGGCTACACCTTC. Residues: CASSRDPGSSYGYTF.